The clone carrying this T cell receptor (beta chain) was seen only a few times. What it binds is unknown. These data belong to a study of blood T cells in healthy people across ages. Whole-study findings and limits: Researchers judged that diversity estimates from one million T cells fell short of true values.

V lost 2 bases, J lost 6 bases, and 9 bases lay in between. The CDR3 loop spans 13 amino acids. From germline, CDR1 is SGHTA and CDR2 FQGNSA. The use of a sample-barcoded 5' primer and a J-beta primer mix characterized a second PCR of roughly 6 to 11 cycles. TCRdb redid the calling of the 5' RACE reads with MiXCR, one entry per CDR3 protein. Found here are about 1.6 million distinct CDR3 sequences, about 32% of them singletons; the top ten hold over 9%. J is TRBJ2-3 and V is TRBV7-2, with D uncertain. Sequenced sample: blood. The sequence derives from a young woman in good health. The CDR3 spells CASSLRRDDTQYF. The CDR3 DNA is TGTGCCAGCAGCTTAAGGCGCGACGATACGCAGTATTTT.